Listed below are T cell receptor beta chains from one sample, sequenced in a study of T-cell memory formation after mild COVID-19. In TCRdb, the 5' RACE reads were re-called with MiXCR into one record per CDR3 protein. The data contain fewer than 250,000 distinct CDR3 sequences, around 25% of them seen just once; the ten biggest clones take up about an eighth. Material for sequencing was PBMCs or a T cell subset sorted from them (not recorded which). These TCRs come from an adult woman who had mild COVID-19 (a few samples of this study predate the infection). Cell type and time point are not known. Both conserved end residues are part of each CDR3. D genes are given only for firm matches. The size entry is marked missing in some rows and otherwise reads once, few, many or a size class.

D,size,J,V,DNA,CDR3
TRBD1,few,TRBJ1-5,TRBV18,TGTGCCAGCTCACCGGACAGGGGGGGTCAGCCCCAGCATTTT,CASSPDRGGQPQHF
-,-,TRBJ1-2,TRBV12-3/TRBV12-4,TGTGCCAGCAGTTTAAGGACAGAAACTAACTATGGCTACACCTTC,CASSLRTETNYGYTF
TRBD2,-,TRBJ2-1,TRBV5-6,TGTGCCAGCAGCTCGGGACTAGCCTACAATGAGCAGTTCTTC,CASSSGLAYNEQFF
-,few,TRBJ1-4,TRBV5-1,TGCGCCAGCAGCTTGGGTCGGGGAACTAATGAAAAACTGTTTTTT,CASSLGRGTNEKLFF
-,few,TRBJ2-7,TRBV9,TGTGCCAGCAGCGTGTCGTGGAGTACGGGGTGGGAGCAGTACTTC,CASSVSWSTGWEQYF
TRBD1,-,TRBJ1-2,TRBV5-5,TGTGCCAGCAGCTTGGTTACAGGGGAAAACTATGGCTACACCTTC,CASSLVTGENYGYTF
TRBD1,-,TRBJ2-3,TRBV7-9,TGTGCCAGCAGAGAGACCGGGACAGGGGGTACAGATACGCAGTATTTT,CASRETGTGGTDTQYF
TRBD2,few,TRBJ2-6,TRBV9,TGTGCCAGCAGCCCGGGGGGCTCTGGGGCCAACGTCCTGACTTTC,CASSPGGSGANVLTF
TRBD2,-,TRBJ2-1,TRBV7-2,TGTGCCAGCAGGGGAGGGACTACCAATGAGCAGTTCTTC,CASRGGTTNEQFF
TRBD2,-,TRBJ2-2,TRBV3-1,TGTGCCAGCAGCCGCGGGGGGACCGGGGAGCTGTTTTTT,CASSRGGTGELFF
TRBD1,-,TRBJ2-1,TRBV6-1,TGTGCCAGCACTACAGGGGGCTTAAGGGTCTACAATGAGCAGTTCTTC,CASTTGGLRVYNEQFF
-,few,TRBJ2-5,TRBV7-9,TGTGCCAGCAGCCCTCCGGGACTCCAAGAGACCCAGTACTTC,CASSPPGLQETQYF
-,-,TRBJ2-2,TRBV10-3,TGCGCCATCAGTACACCGGGAACGAACACCGGGGAGCTGTTTTTT,CAISTPGTNTGELFF
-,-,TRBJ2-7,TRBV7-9,TGTGCCAGCAGCCCCACGGAGGACCCCTACGAGCAGTACTTC,CASSPTEDPYEQYF
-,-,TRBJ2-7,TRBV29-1,TGCAGCGTTGCCGTGGGCGAGCAGTACTTC,CSVAVGEQYF
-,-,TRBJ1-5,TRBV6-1,TGTGCCAGCGGGCAGGGACTCAATCAGCCCCAGCATTTT,CASGQGLNQPQHF
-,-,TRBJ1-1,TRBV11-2,TGTGCCAGCAGCTTATCCCCGGGCATCAACTTGGGTGCTTTCTTT,CASSLSPGINLGAFF
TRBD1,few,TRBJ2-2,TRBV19,TGTGCCAGTAGTCCGGACAGGGTCGGCACCGGGGAGCTGTTTTTT,CASSPDRVGTGELFF
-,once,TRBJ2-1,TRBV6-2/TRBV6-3,TGTGCCAGCAGTTATCGCACAGGGCCGCAATACAATGAGCAGTTCTTC,CASSYRTGPQYNEQFF
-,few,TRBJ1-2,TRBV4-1,TGCGCCAGCAGCCAAGATCCGGGGGTAGGCAGGAGATTGGACTATGGCTACACCTTC,CASSQDPGVGRRLDYGYTF
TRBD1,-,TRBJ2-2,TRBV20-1,TGCAGTGCTAGAGATCCCGGACAGGGAAACACCGGGGAGCTGTTTTTT,CSARDPGQGNTGELFF
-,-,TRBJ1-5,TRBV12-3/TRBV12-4,TGTGCCAGCAGTTTAACGGAGGGCCGGGATCCAGGGCATTTT,CASSLTEGRDPGHF
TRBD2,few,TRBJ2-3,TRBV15,TGTGCCACCAGCAGAAGCCTAGCGGGGGTTGGTGGAGATACGCAGTATTTT,CATSRSLAGVGGDTQYF
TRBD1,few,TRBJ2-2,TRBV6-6,TGTGCCAGCACCTCCTCCCTGGCAGGGGGCTTCACCGGGGAGCTGTTTTTT,CASTSSLAGGFTGELFF
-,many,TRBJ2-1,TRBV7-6,TGTGCCAGCAGTTCCGGGACACTCTACAATGAGCAGTTCTTC,CASSSGTLYNEQFF
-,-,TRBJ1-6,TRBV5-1,TGCGCCAGCAGCTTGGTGGGGAACGGGGCCTGGGGCTCACCCCTCCACTTT,CASSLVGNGAWGSPLHF
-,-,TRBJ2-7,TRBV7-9,TGTGCCAGCAGCTCTCGGGACTCAAGTATCGGCGAGCAGTACTTC,CASSSRDSSIGEQYF
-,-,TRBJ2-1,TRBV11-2,TGTGCCAGCAGCTCCCTAGCTACCATCTACAATGAGCAGTTCTTC,CASSSLATIYNEQFF
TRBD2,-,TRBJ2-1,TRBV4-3,TGCGCCAGCAGCCAGGGACTAGCGGGAAGGAATGAGCAGTTCTTC,CASSQGLAGRNEQFF
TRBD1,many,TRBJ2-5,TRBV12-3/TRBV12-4,TGTGCCAGCAGTCGACAGGGGGCCCAAGAGACCCAGTACTTC,CASSRQGAQETQYF
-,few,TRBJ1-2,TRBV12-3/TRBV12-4,TGTGCCAGCAGTTTAGCGGCCTACTATGGCTACACCTTC,CASSLAAYYGYTF